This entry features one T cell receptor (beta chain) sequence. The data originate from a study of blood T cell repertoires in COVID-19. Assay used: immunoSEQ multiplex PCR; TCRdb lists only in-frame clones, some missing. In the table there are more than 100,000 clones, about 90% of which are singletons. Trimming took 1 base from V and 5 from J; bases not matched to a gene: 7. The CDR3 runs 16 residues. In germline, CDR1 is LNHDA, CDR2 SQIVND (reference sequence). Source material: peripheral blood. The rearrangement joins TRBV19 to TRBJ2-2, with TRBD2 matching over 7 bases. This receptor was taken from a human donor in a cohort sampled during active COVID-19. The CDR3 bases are TGTGCCAGTAGTATAGTCTCAGCGGGAAAAACCGGGGAGCTGTTTTTT. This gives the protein CASSIVSAGKTGELFF.